The 6 T cell receptor beta chains below come from one sample, sequenced in a study of vaccination and CD4 T cells after COVID-19. Noted treatment: approximately 10-day PBMC culture with coronavirus spike peptide pools or control peptides (ViraFEST assay). Oncomine TCR Beta short-read sequencing was applied to DNA from cultured CD4+ T cells. TCRdb ran MiXCR on the PCR reads and lists one entry per CDR3 protein. The sample holds about 24,000 distinct CDR3 sequences, 60% seen once. These receptors' targets are unknown. The specimen comprised CD4+ T cells from blood, cultured in vitro, sampled after SARS-CoV-2 vaccination. Source of these receptors: a human donor who received a COVID-19 vaccine.

V usage is TRBV7-8 and J usage is TRBJ2-4, with D perhaps being TRBD1 or TRBD2 (5 bases each). CDR3 length equals 13 residues. Germline V lookup: CDR1 SGHVS, CDR2 FQNEAQ. With 4 bases removed from V and 9 bases from J, the gap between germline ends came to 13 bases. CDR3: CASSSEGHGIQYF. CDR3 nucleotides: TGTGCCAGCAGCTCCGAGGGGCACGGCATTCAGTACTTC.

The sample holds a few counts of this clonotype. The chain links TRBV11-3 to TRBJ2-5, with a possible D match to TRBD1 (5 bases). The CDR3 has 15 residues. Trimming took off 2 bases at V and 5 bases at J, with 15 bases between the two ends. Germline lookup yields CDR1 SGHNT and CDR2 YENEEA. This CDR3 reads CASSLFSGAGETQYF. DNA of the CDR3: TGTGCCAGCAGCTTATTTTCTGGGGCCGGGGAGACCCAGTACTTC.

This chain uses TRBV10-3 with TRBJ2-5, with D perhaps matching TRBD1 or TRBD2 (6 bases each). The CDR3 is 15 amino acids. Trimming left V 4 bases short and J 2 bases short, with 14 bases between. Germline CDR1 ENHRY, CDR2 SYGVKD. This CDR3 reads CAISGRGTDQETQYF. Here the CDR3 DNA reads TGTGCCATCAGTGGAAGGGGGACTGATCAAGAGACCCAGTACTTC.

The chain links TRBV5-4 to TRBJ1-1; 7 nucleotides line up with TRBD1. Looked up from germline, CDR1 is SGHNT and CDR2 is YYREEE (reference sequence). V was pared by 2 bases and J by 4 bases, with 8 bases of the junction left unmatched. CDR3 length: 15 amino acids. CDR3 sequence (DNA): TGTGCCAGCAGCTTAATTAGAGGGGGCAGCACTGAAGCTTTCTTT. This translates into CASSLIRGGSTEAFF.

The chain couples TRBV6-1 to TRBJ2-2; 7 bases match TRBD2. There are 13 residues in the CDR3. With V trimmed by 7 bases and J by 7 bases, 6 bases remained unmatched. Germline loops: CDR1 MNHNS, CDR2 SASEGT. The CDR3: CASTRETGGELFF. CDR3 nucleotide sequence: TGTGCCAGCACGCGGGAGACCGGCGGGGAGCTGTTTTTT.

As concerns this clonotype: Mismatch with germline at one junction end may stem from a read error. The chain combines TRBV20-1 with TRBJ1-5; 9 positions agree with TRBD1. CDR1 is DFQATT, CDR2 SNEGSKA, per germline (reference sequence). The CDR3 is made up of 14 amino acids. The CDR3 protein is CSVRGGTGNQPQHF. For the CDR3, the DNA is TGCAGTGTTAGAGGAGGGACAGGGAATCAGCCCCAGCATTTT.